The entry below gives a single TCR beta chain sequence along with its context. The sample originates from a study of CD8 T cells in Susac syndrome. Between the trimmed V and J ends, which lost 5 bases and 5 bases, there was a span of 18 bases. The germline CDR1 and CDR2 sequences are MNHEY and SMNVEV (reference sequence). This CDR3 has 15 residues. TCR beta from blood CD8+ and CD4+ T cells was sequenced. Treatment-naive patients with stable or active relapsing-remitting disease served as multiple sclerosis controls. cDNA came from approximately 0.5 to 1 ug RNA primed by random hexamers. The authors amplified TCR beta CDR3 across 54 Vbeta and 13 Jbeta using immunoSEQ multiplex PCR. TCRdb re-called the immunoSEQ multiplex PCR reads through MiXCR, storing one row per CDR3 protein. The table records just over 150,000 distinct CDR3 sequences, around 95% of them present only once.

Sequenced input: CD8+ T cells from PBMCs. This chain uses TRBV27 with TRBJ2-5; possibly TRBD2 for D (6 bases). This sequence was found in a human donor with multiple sclerosis. This CDR3 reads CASSRRDFSGETQYF. DNA for the CDR3: TGTGCCAGCAGTCGACGGGACTTCTCTGGGGAGACCCAGTACTTC.